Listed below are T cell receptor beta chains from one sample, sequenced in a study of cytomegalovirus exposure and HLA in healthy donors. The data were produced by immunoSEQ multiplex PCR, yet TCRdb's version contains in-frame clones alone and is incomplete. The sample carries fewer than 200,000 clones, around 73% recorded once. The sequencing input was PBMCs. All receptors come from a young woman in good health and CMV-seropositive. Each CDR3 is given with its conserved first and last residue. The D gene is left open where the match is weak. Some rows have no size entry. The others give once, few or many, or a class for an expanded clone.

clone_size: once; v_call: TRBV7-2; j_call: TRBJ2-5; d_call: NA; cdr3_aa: CASSTTGTSQETQYF; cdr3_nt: TGTGCCAGCAGTACTACTGGGACTTCACAAGAGACCCAGTACTTC
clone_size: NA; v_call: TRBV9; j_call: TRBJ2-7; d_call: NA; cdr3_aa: CASSVGGPAYEQYF; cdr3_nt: TGTGCCAGCAGCGTAGGTGGGCCAGCCTACGAGCAGTACTTC
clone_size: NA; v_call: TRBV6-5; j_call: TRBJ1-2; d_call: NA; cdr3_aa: CASSKGENYGYTF; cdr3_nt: TGTGCCAGCAGTAAGGGGGAAAACTATGGCTACACCTTC
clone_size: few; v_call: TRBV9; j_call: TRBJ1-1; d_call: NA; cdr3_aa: CASSDFRGRDTEAFF; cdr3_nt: TGTGCCAGCAGCGACTTCAGGGGTAGGGACACTGAAGCTTTCTTT
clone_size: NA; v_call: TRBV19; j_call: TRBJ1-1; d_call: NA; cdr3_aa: CATATDLNTEAFF; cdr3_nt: TGTGCCACTGCGACAGACTTGAACACTGAAGCTTTCTTT
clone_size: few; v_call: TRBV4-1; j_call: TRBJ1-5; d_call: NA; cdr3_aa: CASSQVLNQPQHF; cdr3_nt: TGCGCCAGCAGCCAAGTTCTTAATCAGCCCCAGCATTTT
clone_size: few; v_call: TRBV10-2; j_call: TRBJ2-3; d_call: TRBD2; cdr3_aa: CASSESSRLAGGPFRADTQYF; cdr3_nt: TGCGCCAGCAGTGAGTCCTCTAGACTAGCGGGGGGGCCGTTTAGGGCAGATACGCAGTATTTT
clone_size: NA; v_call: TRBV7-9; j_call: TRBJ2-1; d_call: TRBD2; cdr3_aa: CASSPPSGTSTGEQFF; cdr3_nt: TGTGCCAGCAGCCCTCCCTCCGGGACTAGCACTGGTGAGCAGTTCTTC
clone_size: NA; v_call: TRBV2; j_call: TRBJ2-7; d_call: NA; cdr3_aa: CASSDSFAEGVSQQYF; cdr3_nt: TGTGCCAGCAGCGACTCTTTCGCCGAGGGGGTTTCCCAGCAGTACTTC
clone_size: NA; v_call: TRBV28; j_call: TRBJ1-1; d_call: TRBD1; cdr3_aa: CASSSPGGNTEAFF; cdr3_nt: TGTGCCAGCAGTTCCCCAGGGGGGAACACTGAAGCTTTCTTT
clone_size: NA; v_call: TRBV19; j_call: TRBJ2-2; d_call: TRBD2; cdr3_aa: CASSIDLGGAGARGTGELFF; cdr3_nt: TGTGCCAGTAGTATAGATCTCGGGGGAGCGGGGGCCAGGGGCACCGGGGAGCTGTTTTTT
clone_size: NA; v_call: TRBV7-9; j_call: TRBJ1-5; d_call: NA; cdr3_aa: CASSLAVGANQPQHF; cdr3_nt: TGTGCCAGCAGCTTAGCCGTTGGGGCCAATCAGCCCCAGCATTTT
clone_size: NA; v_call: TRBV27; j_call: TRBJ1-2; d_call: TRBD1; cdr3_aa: CASSPRQGIMWYGYTF; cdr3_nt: TGTGCCAGCAGTCCCCGACAGGGAATTATGTGGTATGGCTACACCTTC
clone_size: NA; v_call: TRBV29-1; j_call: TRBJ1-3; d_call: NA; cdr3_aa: CSGGETGNTIYF; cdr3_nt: TGCAGCGGTGGGGAGACTGGAAACACCATATATTTT
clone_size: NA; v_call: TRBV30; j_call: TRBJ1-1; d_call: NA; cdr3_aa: CAWSWAAGTEAFF; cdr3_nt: TGTGCCTGGAGTTGGGCGGCGGGCACTGAAGCTTTCTTT
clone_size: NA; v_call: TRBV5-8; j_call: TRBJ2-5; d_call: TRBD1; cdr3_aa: CASSLAGTGGKETQYF; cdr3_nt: TGTGCCAGCAGCTTGGCCGGGACAGGGGGGAAAGAGACCCAGTACTTC
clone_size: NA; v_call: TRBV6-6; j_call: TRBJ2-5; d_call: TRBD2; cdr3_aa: CASVLAGGQETQYF; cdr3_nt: TGTGCCAGCGTGCTAGCGGGGGGCCAAGAGACCCAGTACTTC